This T cell receptor (beta chain) was captured by sequencing in a study of human T cells and chemical hapten exposure. Study background: Donors were sensitized with 2% DPC on the upper inner arm.

The study's findings and limits: After DPC sensitization, TCRs above 1 in 1000 frequency showed no change.

The library tagged each cDNA molecule with unique molecular identifiers. Each CDR3 protein gets one entry after TCRdb re-called the RACE reads with MiXCR. The profile shows 150,000 to 200,000 distinct CDR3 sequences, around 15% of them singletons. Time point noted: patch test 1, 2 weeks after DPC sensitization. Treatment defined: therapeutic diphenylcyclopropenone sensitization with weekly scalp DPC. This clonotype was observed a few times. Its antigen is undetermined. The sequence was obtained from a woman aged 25-40 years with alopecia areata. Some clones in this sample may be carry-over from other donors' samples. Sequenced material: whole blood, taken in connection with sensitization to the hapten diphenylcyclopropenone (DPC).

For the CDR3, the DNA is TGTGCCAGCAGTCGTCAGACAGCCCCCTGGGAGCAGTACTTC. This sequence encodes CASSRQTAPWEQYF. The chain employs TRBV2 and TRBJ2-7, with D possibly TRBD1 on 5 matching bases. The CDR3 has 14 residues. The V end was cut by 5 bases, the J end by 7 bases, with 18 bases between. Germline CDR1 SNHLY, CDR2 FYNNEI.